This T cell receptor beta chain derives from a study of T cell responses to AZD1222 COVID-19 vaccine. Study-level points and caveats: No repertoire was sampled before or during the peak T cell response, only after it. Compared with day 0, the breadth and depth of the Spike-specific TCR repertoire rose significantly after two doses of AZD1222. Unmutated variant regions reportedly attract nearly half of all spike-specific TCRs. Spike-spanning, vaccine-associated CD4 TCRs were dominant at 160-218 and 743-854.

This CDR3 has 13 amino acids. Germline V gives CDR1 SGHDT, CDR2 YYEEEE. The V end was cut by 3 bases, the J end by 5 bases, with 11 bases between. This clone was seen a few times. Antigen specificity is unknown. TCRdb's table, derived via immunoSEQ multiplex PCR, lists solely in-frame clones and lacks some. Among some 99,000 clones listed, roughly 90% were seen once. The chain combines TRBV5-6 with TRBJ1-2; D perhaps matches TRBD1 (6 bases). This clonotype was obtained from an adult in good health. The specimen comprised peripheral blood, sampled on day 0 of MenACWY control vaccination. Written as DNA, the CDR3 is TGTGCCAGCAGCTCGGGACACCTTTATGGCTACACCTTC. This sequence encodes CASSSGHLYGYTF.